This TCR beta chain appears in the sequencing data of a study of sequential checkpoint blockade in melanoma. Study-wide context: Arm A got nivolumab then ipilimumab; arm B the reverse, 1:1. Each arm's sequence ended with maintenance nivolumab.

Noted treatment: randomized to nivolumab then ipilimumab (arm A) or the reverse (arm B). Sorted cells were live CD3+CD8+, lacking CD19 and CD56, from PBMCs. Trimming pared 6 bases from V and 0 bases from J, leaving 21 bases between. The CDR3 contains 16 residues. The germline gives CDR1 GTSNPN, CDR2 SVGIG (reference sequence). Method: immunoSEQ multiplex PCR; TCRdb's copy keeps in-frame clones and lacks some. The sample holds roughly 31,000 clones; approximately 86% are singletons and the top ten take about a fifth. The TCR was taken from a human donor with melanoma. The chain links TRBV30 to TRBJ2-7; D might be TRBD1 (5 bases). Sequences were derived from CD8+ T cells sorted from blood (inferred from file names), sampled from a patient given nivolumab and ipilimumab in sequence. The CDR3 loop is CACLPRGPTNSYEQYF. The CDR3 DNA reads TGTGCCTGCCTCCCTAGGGGCCCGACAAACTCCTACGAGCAGTACTTC.